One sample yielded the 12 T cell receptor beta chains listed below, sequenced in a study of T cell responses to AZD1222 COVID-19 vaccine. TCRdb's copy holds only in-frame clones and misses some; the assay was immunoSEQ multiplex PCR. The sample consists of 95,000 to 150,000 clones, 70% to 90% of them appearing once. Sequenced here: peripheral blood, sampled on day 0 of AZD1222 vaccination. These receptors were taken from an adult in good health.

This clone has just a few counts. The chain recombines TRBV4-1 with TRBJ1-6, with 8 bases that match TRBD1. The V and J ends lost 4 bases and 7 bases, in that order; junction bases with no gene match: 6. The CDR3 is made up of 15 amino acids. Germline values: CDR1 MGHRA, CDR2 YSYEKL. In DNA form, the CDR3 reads TGCGCCAGCAGCCTACAGACAGGGGACAATTCACCCCTCCACTTT. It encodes CASSLQTGDNSPLHF.

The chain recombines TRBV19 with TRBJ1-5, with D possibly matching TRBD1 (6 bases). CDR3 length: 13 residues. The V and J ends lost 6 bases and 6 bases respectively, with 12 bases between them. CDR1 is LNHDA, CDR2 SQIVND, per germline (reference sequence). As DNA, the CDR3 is TGTGCCAGTAGCCTACAGGGCCGTCAGCCCCAGCATTTT. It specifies CASSLQGRQPQHF.

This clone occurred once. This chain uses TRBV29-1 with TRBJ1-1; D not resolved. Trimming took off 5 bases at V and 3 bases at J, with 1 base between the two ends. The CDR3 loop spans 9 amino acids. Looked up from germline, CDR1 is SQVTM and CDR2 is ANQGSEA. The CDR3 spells CSVYTEAFF. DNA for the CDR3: TGCAGCGTTTACACTGAAGCTTTCTTT.

CDR3 sequence (DNA): TGTGCCAGCAGTTTACAGGGGAATTCACCCCTCCACTTT. It codes for CASSLQGNSPLHF. The V and J genes are TRBV12-3 or TRBV12-4 and TRBJ1-6, with a weak D call TRBD1 (6 bases). The CDR3 is 13 residues long. V was cut by 2 bases and J by 7 bases, with 6 bases left in between.

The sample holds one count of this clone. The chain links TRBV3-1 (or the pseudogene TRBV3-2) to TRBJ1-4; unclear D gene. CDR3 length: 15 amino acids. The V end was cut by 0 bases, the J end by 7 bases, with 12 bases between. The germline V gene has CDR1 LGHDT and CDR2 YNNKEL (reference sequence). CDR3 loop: CASSQDWGHGEKLFF. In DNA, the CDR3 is TGTGCCAGCAGCCAAGATTGGGGTCACGGTGAAAAACTGTTTTTT.

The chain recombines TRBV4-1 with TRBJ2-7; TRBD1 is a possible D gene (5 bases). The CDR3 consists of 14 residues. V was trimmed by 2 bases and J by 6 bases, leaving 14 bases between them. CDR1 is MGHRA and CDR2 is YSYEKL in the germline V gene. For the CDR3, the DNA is TGCGCCAGCAGCCAAATTACAGGCCTCTTCGAGCAGTACTTC. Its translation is CASSQITGLFEQYF.

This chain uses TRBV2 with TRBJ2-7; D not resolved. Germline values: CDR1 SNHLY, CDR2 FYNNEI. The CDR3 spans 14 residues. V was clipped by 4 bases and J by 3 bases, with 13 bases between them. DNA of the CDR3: TGTGCCAGCAGTGCCACAGACCCGATCTACGAGCAGTACTTC. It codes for CASSATDPIYEQYF. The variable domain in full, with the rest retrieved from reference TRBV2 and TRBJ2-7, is EPEVTQTPSHQVTQMGQEVILRCVPISNHLYFYWYRQILGQKVEFLVSFYNNEISEKSEIFDDQFSVERPDGSNFTLKIRSTKLEDSAMYFCASSATDPIYEQYFGPGTRLTVT.

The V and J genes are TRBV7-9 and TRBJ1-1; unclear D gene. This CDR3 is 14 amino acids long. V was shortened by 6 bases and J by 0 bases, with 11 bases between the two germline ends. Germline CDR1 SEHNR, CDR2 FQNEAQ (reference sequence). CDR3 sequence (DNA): TGTGCCAGCAGTCATGGAGCCTTGAACACTGAAGCTTTCTTT. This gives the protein CASSHGALNTEAFF.

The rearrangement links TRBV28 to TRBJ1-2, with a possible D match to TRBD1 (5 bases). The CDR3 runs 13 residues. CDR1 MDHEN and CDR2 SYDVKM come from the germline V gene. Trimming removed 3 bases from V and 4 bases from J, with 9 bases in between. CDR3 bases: TGTGCCAGCAGTTTCACTCAGGGCTATGGCTACACCTTC. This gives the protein CASSFTQGYGYTF.

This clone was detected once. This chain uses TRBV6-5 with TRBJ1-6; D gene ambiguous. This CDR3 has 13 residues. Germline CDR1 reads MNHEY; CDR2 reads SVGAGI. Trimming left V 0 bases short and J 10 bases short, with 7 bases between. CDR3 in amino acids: CASSYSNGSPLHF. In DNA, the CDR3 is TGTGCCAGCAGTTACTCGAACGGATCACCCCTCCACTTT.

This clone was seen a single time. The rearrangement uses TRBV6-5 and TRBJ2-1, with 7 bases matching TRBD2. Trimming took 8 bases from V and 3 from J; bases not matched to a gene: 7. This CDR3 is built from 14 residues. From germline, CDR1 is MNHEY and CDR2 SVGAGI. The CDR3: CASPPGEGYNEQFF. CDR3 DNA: TGTGCCAGCCCCCCCGGGGAGGGCTACAATGAGCAGTTCTTC.

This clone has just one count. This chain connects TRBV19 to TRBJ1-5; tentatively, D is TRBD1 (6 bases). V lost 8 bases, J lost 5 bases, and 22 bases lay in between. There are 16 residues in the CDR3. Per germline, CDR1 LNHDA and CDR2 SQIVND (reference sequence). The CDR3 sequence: CASRSPGDWGHQPQHF. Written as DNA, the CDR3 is TGTGCCAGTCGATCCCCCGGTGACTGGGGGCATCAGCCCCAGCATTTT.